A single sample gave rise to the 9 T cell receptor beta chains below, sequenced in a study of shared clonotypes between healthy human individuals. Naivety among CD8 cells was defined by CD45RO negativity and positive CCR7 selection, thereby excluding terminally differentiated effector memory CD45RA+ cells. Libraries were prepared by immunoSEQ multiplex PCR; TCRdb keeps only in-frame clonotypes and omits some of them. The table includes some 1,900,000 clones, approximately 95% detected once. The sample consisted of naive CD8+ T cells sorted from blood. These receptors were collected from a man aged 18 to 30 in good health.

The V gene is TRBV6-1, the J gene TRBJ1-2; D unclear. The CDR3 is 13 residues long. Germline lookup yields CDR1 MNHNS and CDR2 SASEGT. Trimming shortened V by 2 bases and J by 8 bases, and 12 bases separated the two germline ends. CDR3 DNA sequence: TGTGCCAGCAGTGAATTGGTGATGGGAGGCTACACCTTC. As protein: CASSELVMGGYTF.

The gene calls are TRBV13 and TRBJ1-3; 12 bases map to TRBD1. V was clipped by 0 bases and J by 3 bases; unmatched bases: 6. From germline, CDR1 is PRHDT and CDR2 FYEKMQ (reference sequence). This CDR3 is built from 18 residues. The CDR3 sequence is CASSLGGTGGLGGNTIYF. In DNA form, the CDR3 reads TGTGCCAGCAGCTTAGGGGGGACAGGGGGCTTAGGTGGAAACACCATATATTTT.

This chain joins TRBV4-3 and TRBJ1-5; D is uncertain. Trimming cost V 2 bases and J 1 base, with 12 bases left between them. The CDR3 spans 16 residues. CDR1 and CDR2 (germline): LGHNA, YSLEER. CDR3 sequence reads: CASSQWTGGSNQPQHF. The CDR3, as DNA: TGCGCCAGCAGCCAATGGACCGGAGGGAGCAATCAGCCCCAGCATTTT.

The chain joins TRBV29-1 to TRBJ1-1; no clear D gene. Germline CDR1 SQVTM, CDR2 ANQGSEA. The CDR3 consists of 11 residues. The germline V and J ends were trimmed by 7 bases and 10 bases, with 16 bases remaining between them. In DNA, the CDR3 is TGCAGCGGGGAAGCGGACTGGGTAGCTTTCTTT. It yields the protein CSGEADWVAFF.

As to this clone: This CDR3 is also generated by other DNA sequences in the sample. In DNA, the CDR3 is TGTGCCAGCAGTGACTCGGGCTACGAGCAGTACTTC. Its translation is CASSDSGYEQYF. The chain has TRBV2 and TRBJ2-7; D uncertain. The CDR3 contains 12 residues. Trimming removed 3 bases from V and 3 bases from J, with 6 bases in between. Germline V lookup: CDR1 SNHLY, CDR2 FYNNEI.

The chain combines TRBV13 with TRBJ1-2, with D tentatively TRBD1 (6 bases). V lost 0 bases and J lost 4, with 15 bases in between. Germline V gene sequence: CDR1 PRHDT, CDR2 FYEKMQ (reference sequence). The CDR3 is 16 amino acids. DNA for the CDR3: TGTGCCAGCAGCTTAGGCCTGGCAGGGGCGCCCTATGGCTACACCTTC. Protein: CASSLGLAGAPYGYTF.

This sequence joins TRBV14 and TRBJ1-1; 8 bases align to TRBD1. Germline-derived CDR1 and CDR2 are SGHDN and FVKESK. V lost 6 bases, J lost 1 base, and 13 bases stayed unmatched. CDR3 size: 17 residues. CDR3 bases: TGTGCCAGCAGTCCCTGGACAGGGTTAAAGTGGAACACTGAAGCTTTCTTT. It is translated as CASSPWTGLKWNTEAFF.

J is TRBJ2-1 and V is TRBV30, with D hard to call. CDR1 is GTSNPN, CDR2 SVGIG, per germline (reference sequence). Trimming pared 3 bases from V and 7 bases from J, leaving 7 bases between. This CDR3 spans 11 amino acids. The CDR3 sequence is CAWRETNEQFF. The CDR3 DNA reads as TGTGCCTGGAGAGAAACTAATGAGCAGTTCTTC.

The chain couples TRBV15 to TRBJ2-3; D gene unclear. The germline V gene has CDR1 LNHNV and CDR2 YYDKDF (reference sequence). The CDR3 covers 13 residues. Trimming removed 4 bases at V and 6 bases at J, with 11 bases between. The CDR3 DNA reads as TGTGCCACCAGCATTTCTCATCCTGATACGCAGTATTTT. This translates into CATSISHPDTQYF.